This T cell receptor (beta chain) was profiled in a study of cytotoxic CD8 clonotypes in ibrutinib-treated CLL. At the level of the study: Median treatment time before response sampling was over ten months, range 6 to 36. Study-level points and caveats: There were few public clonotypes, and on treatment they contracted or stayed stable. A rise in clonality was seen at ibrutinib response, and a fall back toward baseline was seen at progression.

Worth noting for this clone: Its antigen is still unknown.

Investigators sourced around 2 micrograms of genomic DNA from cryopreserved PBMCs for TCR beta libraries. Generated by immunoSEQ multiplex PCR, the TCRdb table keeps only in-frame clones and is missing some. The sample records about 130,000 clones, 80% to 85% being singletons. After removal of 4 bases from V and 2 bases from J, the junction contained 2 bases not matched to a gene. Germline assignment: CDR1 SGHRS and CDR2 YFSETQ. This CDR3 is 15 amino acids long. This specimen was PBMCs, taken after 24 months of ibrutinib treatment. The V call is TRBV5-1, the J call TRBJ2-6; TRBD2 agrees at 8 bases. The clonotype comes from a human donor with chronic lymphocytic leukemia. DNA for the CDR3: TGCGCCAGCAGCCGGGGGGGCGCTGGGGCCAACGTCCTGACTTTC. It specifies CASSRGGAGANVLTF. Supplemented by reference TRBV5-1 and TRBJ2-6, the full variable domain reads KAGVTQTPRYLIKTRGQQVTLSCSPISGHRSVSWYQQTPGQGLQFLFEYFSETQRNKGNFPGRFSGRQFSNSRSEMNVSTLELGDSALYLCASSRGGAGANVLTFGAGSRLTVL.